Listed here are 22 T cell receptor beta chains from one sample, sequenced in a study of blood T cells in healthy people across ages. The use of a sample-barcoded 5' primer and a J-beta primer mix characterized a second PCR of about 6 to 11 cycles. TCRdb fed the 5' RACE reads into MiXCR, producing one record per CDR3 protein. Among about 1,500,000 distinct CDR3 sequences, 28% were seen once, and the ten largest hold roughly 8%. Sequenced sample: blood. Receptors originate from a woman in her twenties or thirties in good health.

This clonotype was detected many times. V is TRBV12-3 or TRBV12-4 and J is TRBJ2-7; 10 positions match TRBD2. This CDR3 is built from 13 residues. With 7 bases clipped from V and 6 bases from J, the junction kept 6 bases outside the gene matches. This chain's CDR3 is CASKSTSGVEQYF. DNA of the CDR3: TGTGCCAGCAAGTCTACTAGCGGGGTCGAGCAGTACTTC.

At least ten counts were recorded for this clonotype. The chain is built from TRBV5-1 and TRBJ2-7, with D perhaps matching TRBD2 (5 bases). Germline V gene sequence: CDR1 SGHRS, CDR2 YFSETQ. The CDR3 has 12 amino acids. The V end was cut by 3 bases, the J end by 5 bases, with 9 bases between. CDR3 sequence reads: CASSWAGNEQYF. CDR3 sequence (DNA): TGCGCCAGCAGCTGGGCGGGTAACGAGCAGTACTTC.

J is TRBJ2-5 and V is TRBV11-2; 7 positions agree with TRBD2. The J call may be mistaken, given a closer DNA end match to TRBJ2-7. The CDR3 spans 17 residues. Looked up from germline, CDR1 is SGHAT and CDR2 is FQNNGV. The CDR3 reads CASSLSRSGGGPCEQYF. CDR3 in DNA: TGTGCCAGCAGCTTGAGTCGGTCGGGAGGTGGGCCCTGCGAGCAGTACTTC.

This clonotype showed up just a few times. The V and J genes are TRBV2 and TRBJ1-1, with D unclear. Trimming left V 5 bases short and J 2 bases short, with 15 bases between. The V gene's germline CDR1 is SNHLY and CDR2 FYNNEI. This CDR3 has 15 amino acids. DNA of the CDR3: TGTGCCAGCAGTCGGGATGGGGTCGGCAACACTGAAGCTTTCTTT. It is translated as CASSRDGVGNTEAFF.

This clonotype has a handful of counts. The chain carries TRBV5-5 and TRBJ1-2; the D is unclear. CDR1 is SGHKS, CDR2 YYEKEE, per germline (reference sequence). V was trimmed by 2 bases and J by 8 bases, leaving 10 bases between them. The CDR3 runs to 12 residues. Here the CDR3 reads CASSFTKGGYTF. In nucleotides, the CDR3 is TGTGCCAGCAGCTTCACTAAAGGAGGCTACACCTTC.

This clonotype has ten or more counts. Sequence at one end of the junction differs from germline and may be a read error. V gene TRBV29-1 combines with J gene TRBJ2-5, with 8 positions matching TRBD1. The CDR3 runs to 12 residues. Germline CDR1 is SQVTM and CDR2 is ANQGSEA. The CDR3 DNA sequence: TGCAGCATTGACAGGGGACGAGAGACCCAGTACTTC. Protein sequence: CSIDRGRETQYF.

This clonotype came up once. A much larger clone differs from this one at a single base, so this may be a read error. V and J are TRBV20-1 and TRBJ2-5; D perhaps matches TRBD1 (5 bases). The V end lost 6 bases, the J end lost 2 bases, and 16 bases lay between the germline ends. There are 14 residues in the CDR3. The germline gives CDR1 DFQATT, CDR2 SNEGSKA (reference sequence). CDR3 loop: CSALVGAPQETQYF. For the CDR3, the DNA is TGCAGTGCACTCGTAGGGGCTCCGCAAGAGACCCAGTACTTC.

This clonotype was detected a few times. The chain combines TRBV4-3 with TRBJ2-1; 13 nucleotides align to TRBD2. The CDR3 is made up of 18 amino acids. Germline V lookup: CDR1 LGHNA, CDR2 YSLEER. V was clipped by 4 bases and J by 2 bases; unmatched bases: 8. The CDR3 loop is CASSPSGLAGDPYNEQFF. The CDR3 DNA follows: TGCGCCAGCAGCCCCTCTGGACTAGCGGGAGACCCCTACAATGAGCAGTTCTTC.

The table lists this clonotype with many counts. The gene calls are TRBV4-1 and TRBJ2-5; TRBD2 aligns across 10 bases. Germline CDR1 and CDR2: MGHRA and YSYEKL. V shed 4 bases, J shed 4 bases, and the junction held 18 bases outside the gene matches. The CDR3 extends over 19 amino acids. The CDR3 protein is CASSPRFYSGGTRGETQYF. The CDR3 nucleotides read TGCGCCAGCAGCCCACGTTTTTATAGCGGGGGGACCCGGGGAGAGACCCAGTACTTC.

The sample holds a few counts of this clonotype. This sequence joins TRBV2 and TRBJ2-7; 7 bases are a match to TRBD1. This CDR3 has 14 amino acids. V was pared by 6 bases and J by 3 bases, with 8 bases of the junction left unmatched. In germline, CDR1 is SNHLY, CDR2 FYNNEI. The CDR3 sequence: CASRRDSRGYEQYF. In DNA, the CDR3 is TGTGCCAGCAGGAGGGACAGCAGGGGCTACGAGCAGTACTTC.

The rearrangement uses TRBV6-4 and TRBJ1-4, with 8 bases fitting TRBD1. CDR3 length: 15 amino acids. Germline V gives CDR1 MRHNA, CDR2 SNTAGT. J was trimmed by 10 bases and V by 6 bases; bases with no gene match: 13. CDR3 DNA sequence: TGTGCCAGCAGGGCACAGGGGGTGGTCGGTGGAAAACTGTTTTTT. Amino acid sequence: CASRAQGVVGGKLFF.

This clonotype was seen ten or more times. As DNA, the CDR3 is TGCAGCGTAAAGGGGTGGCTTGCTAACAATGAGCAGTTCTTC. Its protein product is CSVKGWLANNEQFF. The chain links TRBV29-1 to TRBJ2-1; D may be TRBD1 (5 bases). CDR3 length: 14 residues. In germline, CDR1 is SQVTM, CDR2 ANQGSEA. V was trimmed by 6 bases and J by 5 bases, leaving 17 bases between them.

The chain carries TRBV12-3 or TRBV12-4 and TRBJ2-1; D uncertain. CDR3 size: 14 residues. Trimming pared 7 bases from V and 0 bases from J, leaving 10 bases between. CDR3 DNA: TGTGCCAGCAACCGACACAGCTCCTACAATGAGCAGTTCTTC. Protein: CASNRHSSYNEQFF.

The CDR3 reads CASSPPPKAAWYQETQYF. CDR3 nucleotides: TGTGCCAGCAGCCCCCCACCGAAGGCGGCTTGGTACCAAGAGACCCAGTACTTC. V and J are TRBV7-9 and TRBJ2-5; D ambiguous. Germline-derived CDR1 and CDR2 are SEHNR and FQNEAQ (reference sequence). The CDR3 has 18 residues. Trimming cost V 5 bases and J 0 bases, with 22 bases left between them.

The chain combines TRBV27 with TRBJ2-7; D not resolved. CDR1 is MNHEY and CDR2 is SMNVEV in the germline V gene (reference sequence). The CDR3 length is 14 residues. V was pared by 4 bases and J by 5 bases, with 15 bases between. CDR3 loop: CASSSVNGLNEQYV. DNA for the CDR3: TGTGCCAGCAGTTCGGTGAACGGATTAAACGAGCAGTACGTC.

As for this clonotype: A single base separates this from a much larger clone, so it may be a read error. The CDR3 is CAGMGADPYNEQFF. In DNA form, the CDR3 reads TGTGCCGGTATGGGGGCGGATCCATACAATGAGCAGTTCTTC. V is TRBV7-9 and J is TRBJ2-1; possible D gene TRBD1, 6 bases. This CDR3 region has 14 residues. Germline values: CDR1 SEHNR, CDR2 FQNEAQ (reference sequence). V lost 11 bases to trimming and J lost 4 bases, with 18 bases between them. Complete variable domain (other parts from reference TRBV7-9 and TRBJ2-1): DTGVSQNPRHKITKRGQNVTFRCDPISEHNRLYWYRQTLGQGPEFLTYFQNEAQLEKSRLLSDRFSAERPKGSFSTLEIQRTEQGDSAMYLCAGMGADPYNEQFFGPGTRLTVL.

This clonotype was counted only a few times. CDR3 in DNA: TGCAGTGCTAGAGACAGGGGCAGCTCTGGGGCCAACGTCCTGACTTTC. It translates to CSARDRGSSGANVLTF. The chain couples TRBV20-1 to TRBJ2-6; perhaps TRBD1 as D (6 bases). Germline-derived CDR1 and CDR2 are DFQATT and SNEGSKA (reference sequence). The V and J ends lost 0 bases and 0 bases respectively, with 9 bases between them. This CDR3 region has 16 residues.

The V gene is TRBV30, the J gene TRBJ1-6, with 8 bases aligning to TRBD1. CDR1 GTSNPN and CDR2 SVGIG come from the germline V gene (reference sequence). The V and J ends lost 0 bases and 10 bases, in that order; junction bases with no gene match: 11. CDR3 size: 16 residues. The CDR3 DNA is TGTGCCTGGAGTGTTGGGGCCGGACAGGGCTGGTCACCCCTCCACTTT. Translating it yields CAWSVGAGQGWSPLHF.

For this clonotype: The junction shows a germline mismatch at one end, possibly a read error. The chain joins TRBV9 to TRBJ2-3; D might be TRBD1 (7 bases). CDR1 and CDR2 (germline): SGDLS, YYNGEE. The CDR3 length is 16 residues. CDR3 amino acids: CTSSVGGGSSTDTQYF. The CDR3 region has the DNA TGTACCAGCAGCGTAGGAGGGGGCAGTAGCACAGATACGCAGTATTTT.

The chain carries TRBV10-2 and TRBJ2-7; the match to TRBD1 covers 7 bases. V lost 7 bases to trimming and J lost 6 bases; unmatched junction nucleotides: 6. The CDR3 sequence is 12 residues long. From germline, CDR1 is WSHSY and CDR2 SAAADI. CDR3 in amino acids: CASTGQVGEQYF. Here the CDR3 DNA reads TGCGCCAGCACCGGACAGGTTGGCGAGCAGTACTTC.

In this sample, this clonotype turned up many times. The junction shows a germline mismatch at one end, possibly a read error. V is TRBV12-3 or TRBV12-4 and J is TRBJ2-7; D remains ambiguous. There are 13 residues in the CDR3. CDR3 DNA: TGTGCCAGCAGCTTAGGCGGACGATCAAATCAGTACTTC. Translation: CASSLGGRSNQYF.

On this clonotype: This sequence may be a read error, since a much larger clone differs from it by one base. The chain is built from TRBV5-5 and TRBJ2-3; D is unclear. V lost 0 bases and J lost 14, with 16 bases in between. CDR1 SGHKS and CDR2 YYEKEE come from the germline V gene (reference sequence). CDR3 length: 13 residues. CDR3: CASSLDSMEKLYF. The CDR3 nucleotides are TGTGCCAGCAGCTTGGACTCAATGGAAAAACTGTATTTT.